This T cell receptor (beta chain) was observed in a study of T-cell reconstitution after alpha-beta-depleted transplantation in children. Study-level results: Surviving recipient T cells and thymic progenitors accounted for the high day-60 TCRbeta diversity observed in some patients. Reportedly, alpha-beta T cells present about two months post-transplant originated from several hundred expanded clones of graft origin. Newly produced T cells mostly provided counts and TCRbeta diversity after one year, as hyperexpanded clones declined.

The TCRbeta library incorporated unique molecular identifiers. TCRdb re-called the PCR reads with MiXCR, one entry per CDR3 protein. The sample consists of around 94,000 distinct CDR3 sequences, less than 6% of them appearing once. In regard to this clonotype: Its antigen is not known. At one of its ends the junction is not consistent with the germline gene, which may arise from a read error.

The TCR originated in a female patient between 2 and 15 years old who had a stem cell transplant for Fanconi anemia, so the T cells may come from the graft donor. This specimen consisted of PBMCs, mostly from graft donor cells, obtained 60 days after TCRalphabeta/CD19-depleted stem cell transplant.

CDR3 sequence reads: CTSCIRGKLRSSYNEQFF. CDR3 in DNA: TGTACCAGCTGCATCCGAGGGAAGCTCCGGAGCTCCTACAATGAGCAGTTCTTC. The chain recombines TRBV2 with TRBJ2-1; tentative D call: TRBD2 (5 bases). The CDR3 has 18 residues. Germline assignment: CDR1 SNHLY and CDR2 FYNNEI.